This T cell receptor beta chain stems from a study of tumor and adjacent non-tumor tissue in lung cancer. The CDR3 extends over 14 amino acids. V lost 0 bases and J lost 4, with 7 bases in between. Germline CDR1 reads PRHDT; CDR2 reads FYEKMQ (reference sequence). RNA was extracted from bulk tissue without any cell sorting. The normal lung tissue was taken more than 3 cm from the tumor edge. This clonotype has at least ten counts. TCRbeta libraries were built with three rounds of nested PCR, modified from ARM-PCR. MiXCR, run by TCRdb on the multiplex PCR reads, gives a single entry per CDR3 protein. The sample carries 40,000 to 60,000 distinct CDR3 sequences, roughly 60% recorded once.

The rearrangement uses TRBV13 and TRBJ1-3; D is undetermined. The clonotype comes from a woman in her 70s with non-small cell lung cancer. The sequencing sample was made of distant non-tumor lung tissue. The CDR3 region has the DNA TGTGCCAGCAGCTTAGGCTGGCGAGGAAACACCATATATTTT. Its translation is CASSLGWRGNTIYF.